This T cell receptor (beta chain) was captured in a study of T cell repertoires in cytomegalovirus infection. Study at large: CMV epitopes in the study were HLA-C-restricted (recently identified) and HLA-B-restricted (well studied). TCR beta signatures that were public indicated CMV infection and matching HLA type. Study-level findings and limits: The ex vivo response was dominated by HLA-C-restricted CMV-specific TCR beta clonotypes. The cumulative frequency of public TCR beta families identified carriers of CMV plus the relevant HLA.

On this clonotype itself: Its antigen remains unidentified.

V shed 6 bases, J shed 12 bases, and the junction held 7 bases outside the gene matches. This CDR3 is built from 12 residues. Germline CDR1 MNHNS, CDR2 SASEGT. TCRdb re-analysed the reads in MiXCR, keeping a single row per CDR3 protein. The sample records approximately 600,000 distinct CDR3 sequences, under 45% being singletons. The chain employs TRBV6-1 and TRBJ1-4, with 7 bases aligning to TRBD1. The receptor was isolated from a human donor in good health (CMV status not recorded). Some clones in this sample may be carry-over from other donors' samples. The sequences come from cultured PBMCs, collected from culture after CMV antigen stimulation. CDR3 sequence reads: CASRKTGSELFF. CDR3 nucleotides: TGTGCCAGCAGAAAGACAGGGTCTGAACTGTTTTTT.